The sequence of this TCR beta chain was determined in a study of cytomegalovirus exposure and HLA in healthy donors. Healthy individuals who donated bone marrow served as the donors. Notes on the study in general: Later on, an analysis showed TCR association rates differing by HLA locus, with DRB1 the most and HLA-C the fewest. Accounts indicate the classifier identified cytomegalovirus status with strong specificity and sensitivity.

Looked up from germline, CDR1 is SGHVS and CDR2 is FNYEAQ. Germline trimming cut 5 bases from V and 4 bases from J; bases unmatched to any gene: 10. The CDR3 sequence is 15 residues long. Researchers ran the PCR with 60 Vbeta and 13 Jbeta primers. Produced via immunoSEQ multiplex PCR; TCRdb's table is partial and in-frame only. The repertoire has 150,000 to 200,000 clones, 81% of them found once; the top ten carry 1.5% to 2%. About this clone: The antigen remains undetermined.

The clonotype originates from a man younger than 35 in good health and CMV-seronegative. Input material: PBMCs. The chain joins TRBV7-6 to TRBJ2-5, with 7 positions matching TRBD1. CDR3 DNA sequence: TGTGCCAGCAGCCCGCTGACAGGGTTTGCAGAGACCCAGTACTTC. Protein product: CASSPLTGFAETQYF.